A selection of T cell receptor beta chains follows, all from one sample in a study of beta chain features in type 1 diabetes. TCRdb keeps only in-frame clones here, not all; method: immunoSEQ multiplex PCR. Of fewer than 450,000 clones listed, approximately 13% are singletons. Material for sequencing was naive CD4+ T cells from blood. The source of these receptors is a woman between 18 and 29 years old with type 1 diabetes. Each CDR3 is given with its conserved first and last residue. Each record gives: D gene, J gene, clone size, V gene, CDR3 protein, CDR3 DNA. D genes are given only for firm matches. Rows may omit the clone size; those that give it use once, few, many or a size class.

- TRBJ1-2 - TRBV2 CASSTDQGEDGYTF TGTGCCAGCAGCACAGATCAGGGTGAAGATGGCTACACCTTC
TRBD1 TRBJ1-2 - TRBV7-9 CASSWDSGAYGYTF TGTGCCAGCAGCTGGGACAGCGGAGCCTATGGCTACACCTTC
TRBD2 TRBJ2-5 - TRBV2 CASSLAGVGETQYF TGTGCCAGCAGTCTAGCGGGAGTGGGAGAGACCCAGTACTTC
- TRBJ2-5 - TRBV7-2 CASSWGLLETQYF TGTGCCAGCAGCTGGGGACTGCTAGAGACCCAGTACTTC
TRBD1 TRBJ2-1 - TRBV29-1 CSVEDPGQGSYNEQFF TGCAGCGTTGAGGATCCGGGACAGGGATCCTACAATGAGCAGTTCTTC
- TRBJ1-5 - TRBV19 CASSIPRTSYSNQPQHF TGTGCCAGTAGTATCCCTCGGACAAGTTATAGCAATCAGCCCCAGCATTTT
- TRBJ2-7 few TRBV20-1 CSATLEQYF TGCAGTGCTACTCTTGAGCAGTACTTC
- TRBJ2-6 - TRBV5-1 CASSLDRSPGANVLTF TGCGCCAGCAGCTTGGATAGGAGTCCAGGGGCCAACGTCCTGACTTTC
- TRBJ2-4 - TRBV7-2 CASSLEYRSFGKNIQYF TGTGCCAGCAGCTTAGAGTACAGGTCCTTTGGCAAAAACATTCAGTACTTC
- TRBJ1-1 few TRBV7-2 CASSYTGMNTEAFF TGTGCCAGCAGCTACACAGGGATGAACACTGAAGCTTTCTTT
TRBD2 TRBJ2-3 few TRBV30 CAWSVGLAGAGTQYF TGTGCCTGGAGTGTAGGACTAGCGGGAGCTGGTACGCAGTATTTT
- TRBJ2-7 - TRBV10-3 CAISLQGTSYEQYF TGTGCCATCAGTCTCCAGGGCACCTCCTACGAGCAGTACTTC
TRBD2 TRBJ2-5 few TRBV29-1 CSVTRTSRETQYF TGCAGCGTGACCCGGACTAGTCGGGAGACCCAGTACTTC
- TRBJ2-1 few TRBV10-3 CAISDRGVYNEQFF TGTGCCATCAGTGACAGGGGGGTCTACAATGAGCAGTTCTTC
- TRBJ2-2 - TRBV10-3 CAITPANTGELFF TGTGCCATCACCCCCGCGAACACCGGGGAGCTGTTTTTT
TRBD1 TRBJ2-6 few TRBV7-9 CASSSRDRVSGANVLTF TGTGCCAGCAGCTCCCGGGACAGAGTCTCTGGGGCCAACGTCCTGACTTTC
TRBD2 TRBJ2-3 few TRBV29-1 CSSSGRGADTQYF TGCAGCTCTAGCGGGAGAGGCGCAGATACGCAGTATTTT
TRBD2 TRBJ2-3 - TRBV4-2 CASSQGSGTKSTDTQYF TGTGCCAGCAGCCAAGGCTCCGGGACTAAAAGCACAGATACGCAGTATTTT
- TRBJ1-2 - TRBV11-2 CASSSGQFYGYTF TGTGCCAGCAGCTCAGGACAGTTCTATGGCTACACCTTC
TRBD1 TRBJ1-1 - TRBV7-9 CASSYRGNTEAFF TGTGCCAGCAGCTACAGGGGAAACACTGAAGCTTTCTTT
- TRBJ1-5 - TRBV2 CASSVLGGESQPQHF TGTGCCAGCAGTGTCCTCGGGGGGGAAAGCCAGCCCCAGCATTTT
TRBD2 TRBJ2-1 few TRBV15 CATSERLAGVNEQFF TGTGCCACCAGCGAAAGACTAGCGGGAGTCAATGAGCAGTTCTTC
TRBD1 TRBJ2-3 - TRBV5-1 CASSLDGTGSDTQYF TGCGCCAGCAGCTTGGACGGGACAGGGTCAGATACGCAGTATTTT
TRBD1 TRBJ2-5 few TRBV19 CASSIIQGAEETQYF TGTGCCAGTAGTATTATCCAGGGGGCGGAAGAGACCCAGTACTTC
- TRBJ1-2 - TRBV29-1 CSVGGRGYGYTF TGCAGCGTTGGAGGCAGGGGCTATGGCTACACCTTC
- TRBJ1-2 - TRBV2 CASSESLAGNYGYTF TGTGCCAGCAGTGAATCTCTGGCGGGGAACTATGGCTACACCTTC